The rows below give T cell receptor beta chains drawn from one sample of a study of blood T cell repertoires in COVID-19. Sequencing used immunoSEQ multiplex PCR; TCRdb keeps in-frame clones, though not all of them. The sample gives under 350,000 clones, about nine tenths of which show up once; about 2.7% is in the top ten. The sequenced material came from PBMCs or T cells enriched from blood (not recorded which). The receptors derive from a young woman who had recovered from COVID-19. Both conserved end residues are trimmed from each CDR3. The order of the fields is J gene, V gene, CDR3 protein.

j_call: TRBJ2-1; v_call: TRBV6-1; cdr3_aa: ASSDRQGAYNEQF
j_call: TRBJ2-7; v_call: TRBV14; cdr3_aa: ASSQDDLAVHEQY
j_call: TRBJ1-1; v_call: TRBV9; cdr3_aa: ASSGGQFMNTEAF
j_call: TRBJ2-1; v_call: TRBV10-3; cdr3_aa: AISVDQLTSSPYNEQF
j_call: TRBJ1-6; v_call: TRBV19; cdr3_aa: ASRTGGGSPLH
j_call: TRBJ2-7; v_call: TRBV5-1; cdr3_aa: ASSLSWDRGFYEQY
j_call: TRBJ1-1; v_call: TRBV6-5; cdr3_aa: ASRFSNTEAF
j_call: TRBJ2-7; v_call: TRBV7-2; cdr3_aa: ASSSGPGTEYEQY
j_call: TRBJ2-1; v_call: TRBV5-1; cdr3_aa: ASSWVRVNNEQF
j_call: TRBJ2-3; v_call: TRBV19; cdr3_aa: ASSKEEGQADTQY
j_call: TRBJ2-2; v_call: TRBV10-3; cdr3_aa: AIHPSLRTDTGELF
j_call: TRBJ1-1; v_call: TRBV4-3; cdr3_aa: ASSQDRGGGLNTEAF
j_call: TRBJ2-1; v_call: TRBV27; cdr3_aa: ASWAGSSYNEQF
j_call: TRBJ1-5; v_call: TRBV28; cdr3_aa: ASRTGGDDNQPQH
j_call: TRBJ2-3; v_call: TRBV19; cdr3_aa: ASSGLLSTDTQY
j_call: TRBJ1-2; v_call: TRBV19; cdr3_aa: ASRPGQLLYGYT